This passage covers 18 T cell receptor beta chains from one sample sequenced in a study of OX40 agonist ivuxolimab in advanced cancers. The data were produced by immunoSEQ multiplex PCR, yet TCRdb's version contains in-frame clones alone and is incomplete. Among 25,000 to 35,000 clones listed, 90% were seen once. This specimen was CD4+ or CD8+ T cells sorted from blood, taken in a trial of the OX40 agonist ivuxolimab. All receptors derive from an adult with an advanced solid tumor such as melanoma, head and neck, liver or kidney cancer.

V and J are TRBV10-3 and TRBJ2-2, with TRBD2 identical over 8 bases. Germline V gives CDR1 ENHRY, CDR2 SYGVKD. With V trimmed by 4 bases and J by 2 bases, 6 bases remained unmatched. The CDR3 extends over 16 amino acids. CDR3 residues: CAISATSGPNTGELFF. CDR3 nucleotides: TGTGCCATCAGTGCTACTAGCGGCCCTAACACCGGGGAGCTGTTTTTT.

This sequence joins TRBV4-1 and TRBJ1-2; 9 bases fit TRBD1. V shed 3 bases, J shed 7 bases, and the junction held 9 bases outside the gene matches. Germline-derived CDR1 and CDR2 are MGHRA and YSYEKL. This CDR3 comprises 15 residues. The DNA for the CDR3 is TGCGCCAGCAGCCAGTCCTTACAGGGGGCTTTTGGCTACACCTTC. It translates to CASSQSLQGAFGYTF.

CDR3 nucleotides: TGTGCCTGGAGTTCGACAGGGGACATTCTCTACGAGCAGTACTTC. This translates into CAWSSTGDILYEQYF. V usage is TRBV30 and J usage is TRBJ2-7, with 8 bases that match TRBD1. Germline CDR1 GTSNPN, CDR2 SVGIG (reference sequence). The CDR3 spans 15 residues. The J segment lost 3 bases and the V segment lost 2 bases, leaving 9 bases of the junction unmatched.

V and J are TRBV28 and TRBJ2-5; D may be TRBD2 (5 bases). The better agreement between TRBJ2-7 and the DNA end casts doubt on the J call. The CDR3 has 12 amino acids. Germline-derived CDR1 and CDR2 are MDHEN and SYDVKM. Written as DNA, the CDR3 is TGTGCCAGCAGTTTCGGGACCTACGAGCAGTACTTC. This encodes CASSFGTYEQYF.

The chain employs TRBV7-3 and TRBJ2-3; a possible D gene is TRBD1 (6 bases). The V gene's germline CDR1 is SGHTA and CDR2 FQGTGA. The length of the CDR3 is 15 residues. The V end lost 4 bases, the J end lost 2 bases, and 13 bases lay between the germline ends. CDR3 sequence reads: CASSSVGAATDTQYF. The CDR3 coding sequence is TGTGCCAGCAGCTCGGTGGGGGCGGCCACAGATACGCAGTATTTT.

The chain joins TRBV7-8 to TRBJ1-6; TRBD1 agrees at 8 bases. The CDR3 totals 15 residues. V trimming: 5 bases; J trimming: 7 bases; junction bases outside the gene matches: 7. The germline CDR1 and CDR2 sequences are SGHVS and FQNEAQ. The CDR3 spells CASSPLNRGNSPLHF. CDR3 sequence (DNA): TGTGCCAGCAGCCCCCTGAACAGGGGGAATTCACCCCTCCACTTT.

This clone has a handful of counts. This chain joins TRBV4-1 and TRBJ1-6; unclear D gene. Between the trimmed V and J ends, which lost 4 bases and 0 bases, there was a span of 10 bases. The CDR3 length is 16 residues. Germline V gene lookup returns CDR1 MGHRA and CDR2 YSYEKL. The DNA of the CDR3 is TGCGCCAGCAGCCGCGAGAGGAGCTCCTATAATTCACCCCTCCACTTT. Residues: CASSRERSSYNSPLHF.

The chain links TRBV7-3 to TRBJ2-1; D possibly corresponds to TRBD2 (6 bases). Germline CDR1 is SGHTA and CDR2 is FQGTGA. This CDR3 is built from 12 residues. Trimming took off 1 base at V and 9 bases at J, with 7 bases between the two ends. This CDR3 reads CASSLMGGEQFF. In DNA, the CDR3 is TGTGCCAGCAGCTTAATGGGGGGTGAGCAGTTCTTC.

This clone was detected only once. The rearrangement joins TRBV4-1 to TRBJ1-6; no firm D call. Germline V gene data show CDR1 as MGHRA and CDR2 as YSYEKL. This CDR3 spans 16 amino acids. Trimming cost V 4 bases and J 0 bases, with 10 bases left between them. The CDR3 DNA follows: TGCGCCAGCAGCCCCGCTTACAGCTCCTATAATTCACCCCTCCACTTT. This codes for CASSPAYSSYNSPLHF.

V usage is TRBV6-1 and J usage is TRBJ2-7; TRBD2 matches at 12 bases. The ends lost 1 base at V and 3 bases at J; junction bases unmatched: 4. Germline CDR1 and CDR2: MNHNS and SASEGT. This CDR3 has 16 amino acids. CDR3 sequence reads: CASSEVPGLAGYEQYF. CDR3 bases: TGTGCCAGCAGTGAAGTTCCGGGACTAGCGGGCTACGAGCAGTACTTC.

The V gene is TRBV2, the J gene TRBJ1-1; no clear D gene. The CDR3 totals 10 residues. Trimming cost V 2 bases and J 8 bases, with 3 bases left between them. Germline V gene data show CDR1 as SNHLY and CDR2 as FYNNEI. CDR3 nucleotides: TGTGCCAGCAGTGAACAGGAAGCTTTCTTT. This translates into CASSEQEAFF.

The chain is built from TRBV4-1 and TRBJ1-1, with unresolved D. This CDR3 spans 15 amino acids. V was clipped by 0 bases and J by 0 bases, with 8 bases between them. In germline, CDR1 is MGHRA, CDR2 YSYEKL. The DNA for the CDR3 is TGCGCCAGCAGCCAAGATCCCCCCATGAACACTGAAGCTTTCTTT. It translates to CASSQDPPMNTEAFF.

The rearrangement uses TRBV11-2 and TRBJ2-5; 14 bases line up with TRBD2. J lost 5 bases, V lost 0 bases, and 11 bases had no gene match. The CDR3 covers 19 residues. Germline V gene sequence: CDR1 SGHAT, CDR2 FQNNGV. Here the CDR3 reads CASSLEGLGLAGARETQYF. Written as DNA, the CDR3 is TGTGCCAGCAGCTTAGAGGGCCTGGGACTAGCGGGAGCCAGGGAGACCCAGTACTTC. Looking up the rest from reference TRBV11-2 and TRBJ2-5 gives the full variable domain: EAGVAQSPRYKIIEKRQSVAFWCNPISGHATLYWYQQILGQGPKLLIQFQNNGVVDDSQLPKDRFSAERLKGVDSTLKIQPAKLEDSAVYLCASSLEGLGLAGARETQYFGPGTRLLVL.

CDR3 protein: CASSYSSGGTDTQYF. For the CDR3, the DNA is TGTGCCAGCAGTTACTCCAGCGGGGGCACAGATACGCAGTATTTT. The rearrangement uses TRBV6-6 and TRBJ2-3, with 7 bases identical to TRBD2. The J segment lost 1 base and the V segment lost 0 bases, leaving 1 base of the junction unmatched. The CDR3 length is 15 residues. Per germline, CDR1 MNHNY and CDR2 SVGAGI (reference sequence).

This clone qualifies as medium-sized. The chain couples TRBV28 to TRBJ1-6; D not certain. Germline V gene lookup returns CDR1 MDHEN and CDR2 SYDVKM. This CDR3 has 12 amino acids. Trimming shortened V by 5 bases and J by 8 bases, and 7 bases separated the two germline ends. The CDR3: CASSNFDSPLHF. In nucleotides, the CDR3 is TGTGCCAGCAGTAACTTTGATTCACCCCTCCACTTT. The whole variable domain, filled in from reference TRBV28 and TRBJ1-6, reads DVKVTQSSRYLVKRTGEKVFLECVQDMDHENMFWYRQDPGLGLRLIYFSYDVKMKEKGDIPEGYSVSREKKERFSLILESASTNQTSMYLCASSNFDSPLHFGNGTRLTVT.

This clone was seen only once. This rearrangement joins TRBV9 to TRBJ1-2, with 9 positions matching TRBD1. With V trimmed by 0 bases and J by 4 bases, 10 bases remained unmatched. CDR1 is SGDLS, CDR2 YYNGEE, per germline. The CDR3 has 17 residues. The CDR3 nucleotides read TGTGCCAGCAGCGTAGATAGTGGGGACAGGGAAGGCTATGGCTACACCTTC. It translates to CASSVDSGDREGYGYTF.

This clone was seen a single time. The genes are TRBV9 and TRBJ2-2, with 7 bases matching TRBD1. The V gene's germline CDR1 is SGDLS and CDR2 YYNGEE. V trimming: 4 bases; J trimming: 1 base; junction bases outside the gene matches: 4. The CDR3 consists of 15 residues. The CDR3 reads CASSLGTVNTGELFF. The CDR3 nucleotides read TGTGCCAGCAGCCTCGGGACAGTGAACACCGGGGAGCTGTTTTTT. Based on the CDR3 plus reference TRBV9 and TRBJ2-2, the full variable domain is DSGVTQTPKHLITATGQRVTLRCSPRSGDLSVYWYQQSLDQGLQFLIQYYNGEERAKGNILERFSAQQFPDLHSELNLSSLELGDSALYFCASSLGTVNTGELFFGEGSRLTVL.

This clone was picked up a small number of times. CDR3 sequence reads: CASSLVGGADTQYF. The CDR3 nucleotides read TGTGCCAGCAGCTTAGTGGGAGGGGCAGATACGCAGTATTTT. J is TRBJ2-3 and V is TRBV7-2, with 7 nucleotides matching TRBD2. Trimming at V came to 1 base and at J to 4 bases, leaving 2 bases not matched to a gene. CDR3 length: 14 amino acids. Per the germline V gene, CDR1 is SGHTA and CDR2 is FQGNSA. Together with reference TRBV7-2 and TRBJ2-3, the CDR3 gives the full variable domain: GAGVSQSPSNKVTEKGKDVELRCDPISGHTALYWYRQSLGQGLEFLIYFQGNSAPDKSGLPSDRFSAERTGGSVSTLTIQRTQQEDSAVYLCASSLVGGADTQYFGPGTRLTVL.